This TCR beta chain originates from a study of blood T cell repertoires in COVID-19. Participants' reported clinical history set cohort assignment. Germline CDR1 SGHKS, CDR2 YYEKEE (reference sequence). Trimming cost V 1 base and J 2 bases, with 9 bases left between them. This CDR3 spans 14 amino acids. Data came from immunoSEQ multiplex PCR; TCRdb stores just in-frame clones and leaves some out. Of hundreds of thousands of clones detected, approximately 78% appear once; the ten largest clones hold less than 5.5%. This chain connects TRBV5-5 to TRBJ2-5; D remains ambiguous. Input material: PBMCs or T cells enriched from blood (not recorded which). The receptor was derived from a man aged 35 to 55 who had been exposed to COVID-19. In DNA form, the CDR3 reads TGTGCCAGCAGCTTGTGGTACAGACAAGAGACCCAGTACTTC. This encodes CASSLWYRQETQYF.